The T cell receptor (beta chain) under discussion was sequenced for a study of blood T cell repertoires in COVID-19. The wider study: The samples span acute and convalescent COVID-19 from the United States, Italy and Spain. T cells, B-cell-depleted T cells, or PBMCs provided the cDNA or gDNA that served as material.

This CDR3 is 14 amino acids long. In the original processing: Nucleated cell counts were estimated from reference gene primer amplification. This table comes from immunoSEQ multiplex PCR, and its TCRdb copy is limited to in-frame clones, with some not included. The D gene and trimming were derived from the DNA, and the V and J assignments and clone size from that table. The profile shows approximately 120,000 clones, around 83% of them singletons. Source material: peripheral blood. This chain connects TRBV21-1 to TRBJ1-4; TRBD1 is the table's D call, not checked against the DNA. TRBV21-1 is given as a pseudogene. This TCR came from a human donor in a cohort sampled during active COVID-19. CDR3 nucleotide sequence: TGTGCCAGCAGCAAATACCAGGTTGAGGAAAAACTGTTTTTT. This translates into CASSKYQVEEKLFF.